These T cell receptor beta chains were read from a single sample in a study of human T cells and chemical hapten exposure. TCRdb reanalysed the RACE reads using MiXCR and keeps one entry per CDR3 protein. The sample comprises approximately 91,000 distinct CDR3 sequences, 11% of which are singletons, and 1.6% rests with the top ten. The sample in question was whole blood, obtained in connection with sensitization to the hapten diphenylcyclopropenone (DPC). The receptors shown here come from a man aged 18 to 35 with alopecia areata. Some clones in this sample may be carry-over from other donors' samples. Both conserved end residues are part of each CDR3. D genes are given only for firm matches. Only part of the rows carry a size: once, few, many, or a class if the clone is expanded.

many,TRBV5-6,TRBD1,TRBJ1-6,CASSLGAGGYSPLHF,TGTGCCAGCAGCTTGGGGGCAGGGGGCTATTCACCCCTCCACTTT
many,TRBV20-1,-,TRBJ2-1,CSALPKNEQFF,TGCAGTGCCCTCCCTAAGAATGAGCAGTTCTTC
-,TRBV20-1,-,TRBJ2-7,CSARAGEGSYEQYF,TGCAGTGCTAGAGCGGGGGAAGGCTCCTACGAGCAGTACTTC
many,TRBV20-1,TRBD1,TRBJ1-1,CSASRKTGAPMNTEAFF,TGCAGTGCTAGCCGGAAAACAGGGGCCCCCATGAACACTGAAGCTTTCTTT
many,TRBV3-1,-,TRBJ1-2,CASSRGNYGYTF,TGTGCCAGCAGCCGGGGTAACTATGGCTACACCTTC
few,TRBV29-1,-,TRBJ1-1,CSAQAGRHTEAFF,TGCAGCGCCCAGGCAGGGCGGCACACTGAAGCTTTCTTT
few,TRBV27,TRBD2,TRBJ2-5,CASSLSGLAGGQETQYF,TGTGCCAGCAGTTTATCTGGACTAGCGGGGGGACAAGAGACCCAGTACTTC
many,TRBV6-5,-,TRBJ2-5,CASSDRGGAETQYF,TGTGCCAGCAGTGACAGGGGAGGGGCAGAGACCCAGTACTTC
many,TRBV6-2/TRBV6-3,-,TRBJ2-7,CASSYSSGPQYF,TGTGCCAGCAGTTACAGTTCGGGACCACAGTACTTC
many,TRBV7-8,-,TRBJ2-5,CASVGSQQGSRTQYF,TGTGCCAGCGTCGGATCACAACAGGGTAGCAGGACCCAGTACTTC
many,TRBV19,-,TRBJ1-4,CASHKRTTSTNEKLFF,TGTGCCAGCCACAAAAGGACAACCTCAACTAATGAAAAACTGTTTTTT
many,TRBV7-3,-,TRBJ1-5,CASSLAHTNQPQHF,TGTGCCAGCAGCTTGGCTCATACTAATCAGCCCCAGCATTTT
-,TRBV18,-,TRBJ1-2,CASSPRAGPLIGDGYTF,TGTGCCAGCTCACCAAGAGCAGGACCTCTAATTGGAGATGGCTACACCTTC
many,TRBV11-2,-,TRBJ2-1,CASSLVPTPYNEQFF,TGTGCCAGCAGCTTAGTGCCGACCCCCTACAATGAGCAGTTCTTC
few,TRBV29-1,-,TRBJ2-5,CSVKQHLDQETQYF,TGCAGCGTTAAACAGCATTTGGACCAAGAGACCCAGTACTTC
few,TRBV19,-,TRBJ2-1,CASSMSLSGRPLYNEQFF,TGTGCCAGTAGCATGTCCCTGTCGGGGCGACCCCTTTACAATGAGCAGTTCTTC
many,TRBV25-1,-,TRBJ1-5,CASSEPFIQPDQPQHF,TGTGCCAGCAGTGAACCATTCATCCAGCCCGATCAGCCCCAGCATTTT
many,TRBV7-6,-,TRBJ2-2,CASSLKWGQGIPGSCFF,-
many,TRBV12-3/TRBV12-4,TRBD1,TRBJ2-4,CASRPRTGSKNIQYF,TGTGCCAGCAGACCCCGGACAGGGTCCAAAAACATTCAGTACTTC
-,TRBV11-2,TRBD2,TRBJ2-5,CASSSKRGGLGETQYF,TGTGCCAGCAGCTCAAAGCGGGGGGGACTCGGAGAGACCCAGTACTTC
-,TRBV7-8,-,TRBJ2-3,CASSSPGSDTQYF,TGTGCCAGCAGCTCGCCAGGTTCCGATACGCAGTATTTT
-,TRBV3-1,-,TRBJ1-2,CASSQDRIGYTF,TGTGCCAGCAGCCAAGATAGGATTGGCTACACCTTC
many,TRBV6-1,TRBD2,TRBJ2-7,CASSELAGGVSEQYF,TGTGCCAGCAGTGAGCTAGCGGGGGGAGTTAGCGAGCAGTACTTC
-,TRBV5-1,-,TRBJ2-1,CASSLEERSYNEQFF,TGCGCCAGCAGCTTGGAAGAAAGGTCCTACAATGAGCAGTTCTTC
-,TRBV7-2,TRBD1,TRBJ1-1,CASSSDRATTEAFF,TGTGCCAGCAGCTCCGACAGGGCCACCACTGAAGCTTTCTTT
few,TRBV21-1,-,TRBJ2-4,CATHVNLDRLAKNIQYF,TGTGCCACCCACGTAAACCTGGACAGGTTAGCCAAAAACATTCAGTACTTC
few,TRBV19,-,TRBJ2-5,CASSLWGLGETQYF,TGTGCCAGTAGTCTCTGGGGATTGGGCGAGACCCAGTACTTC
many,TRBV7-9,-,TRBJ1-4,CACSARDPGEANEKLFF,TGTGCCTGCAGCGCCCGGGACCCCGGGGAGGCTAATGAAAAACTGTTTTTT
-,TRBV28,-,TRBJ1-1,CASSLSGGRAEAFF,TGTGCCAGCAGTTTATCGGGGGGTCGAGCTGAAGCTTTCTTT
few,TRBV7-6,-,TRBJ2-2,CASSQALTGRPGELFF,TGTGCCAGCAGCCAAGCCCTGACAGGGAGGCCCGGGGAGCTGTTTTTT
many,TRBV11-2,-,TRBJ1-4,CASSLAGGNNEKLFF,TGTGCCAGCAGCTTAGCGGGGGGCAATAATGAAAAACTGTTTTTT
-,TRBV29-1,-,TRBJ1-5,CSVESGQGNQPQHF,TGCAGCGTTGAATCGGGACAAGGCAATCAGCCCCAGCATTTT